The 32 T cell receptor beta chains below come from one sample, sequenced in a study of regulatory T cells in long-lasting Graves disease. Time point in this sample: persistent/refractory GD, antithyroid drugs over 5 years with positive TRAb. RNA from PBMCs was the source of the TCR library. Construction of the TCR beta libraries employed iRepertoire HTBI primers in conjunction with Arm-PCR of CDR3 regions. TCRdb passed the multiplex PCR reads through MiXCR, listing each CDR3 protein once. The sample yields hundreds of thousands of distinct CDR3 sequences, around 30% seen once. Sequences were derived from peripheral blood mononuclear cells (PBMCs), sampled when the disease was refractory, from a patient treated with antithyroid drugs. The receptors stem from a female donor with Graves disease.

Of note for this clonotype: An end of the junction does not agree with germline; a read error may underlie this. This chain connects TRBV19 to TRBJ1-2; no definite D call. Germline V gene sequence: CDR1 LNHDA, CDR2 SQIVND (reference sequence). The CDR3 runs 12 residues. The CDR3 loop reads CASRILGYGYTF. DNA of the CDR3: TGTGCCAGTCGTATCCTAGGCTATGGCTACACCTTC.

In the case of this clonotype: Being one base from a much bigger clone, this may be a read error. V usage is TRBV28 and J usage is TRBJ1-4; D is unresolved. Germline V gene sequence: CDR1 MDHEN, CDR2 SYDVKM. This CDR3 has 17 residues. The CDR3 protein is CASSSPGRGFRGEKLLF. The CDR3 nucleotides are TGTGCCAGCAGTTCCCCCGGTCGGGGATTTCGTGGTGAAAAACTGCTTTTT.

This clonotype came up many times. The chain recombines TRBV2 with TRBJ1-2; D is ambiguous. The CDR3 has 12 amino acids. Per germline, CDR1 SNHLY and CDR2 FYNNEI. The ends were cut back, 10 bases at V and 5 bases at J, with 14 bases in the middle. The CDR3 spells CATKPRSYGYTF. CDR3 sequence (DNA): TGTGCCACCAAACCCCGGTCTTATGGCTACACCTTC.

The chain is built from TRBV12-3 or TRBV12-4 and TRBJ2-1; 12 bases match TRBD2. The ends lost 3 bases at V and 9 bases at J; junction bases unmatched: 6. CDR3 length: 15 amino acids. This CDR3 reads CASSLSLAGGVEQFF. In nucleotides, the CDR3 is TGTGCCAGCAGTTTGTCTCTAGCGGGAGGGGTTGAGCAGTTCTTC.

This clonotype was observed a few times. The genes are TRBV28 and TRBJ1-5, with D possibly being TRBD1 (6 bases). The CDR3 has 17 amino acids. The V gene's germline CDR1 is MDHEN and CDR2 SYDVKM. The ends were cut back, 6 bases at V and 1 base at J, with 19 bases in the middle. In DNA, the CDR3 is TGTGCCAGCAGCTTGTTGGGGGCAGGGCCGAGCAATCAGCCCCAGCATTTT. Its translation: CASSLLGAGPSNQPQHF.

This clonotype showed up many times. The chain links TRBV20-1 to TRBJ2-5; D might be TRBD2 (5 bases). V lost 4 bases and J 5 bases, leaving 14 bases between the germline ends. Per germline, CDR1 DFQATT and CDR2 SNEGSKA (reference sequence). The CDR3 contains 13 residues. As DNA, the CDR3 is TGCAGTGCTATCCGGGCTCCGGGGGAGACCCAGTACTTC. As protein: CSAIRAPGETQYF.

This clonotype was counted a few times. V usage is TRBV20-1 and J usage is TRBJ2-5; 9 nucleotides agree with TRBD1. With V trimmed by 3 bases and J by 3 bases, 5 bases remained unmatched. Germline CDR1 and CDR2: DFQATT and SNEGSKA (reference sequence). The CDR3 is 14 amino acids. This CDR3 is CSASRDRAEETQYF. CDR3 nucleotide sequence: TGCAGTGCTAGCCGGGACAGGGCAGAAGAGACCCAGTACTTC.

This clonotype has ten or more counts. The chain joins TRBV7-6 to TRBJ1-1, with 9 bases that match TRBD1. The J segment lost 2 bases and the V segment lost 6 bases, leaving 10 bases of the junction unmatched. Germline V gene data show CDR1 as SGHVS and CDR2 as FNYEAQ. This CDR3 is built from 16 residues. For the CDR3, the DNA is TGTGCCAGCAGACTAGGCGGACAGGGGACAAACACTGAAGCTTTCTTT. Amino acid sequence: CASRLGGQGTNTEAFF.

The V gene is TRBV12-3 or TRBV12-4, the J gene TRBJ2-7, with D tentatively TRBD2 (5 bases). Deletions cut 1 base from V and 2 bases from J, with 12 bases between. The CDR3 sequence is 15 residues long. The CDR3 nucleotides read TGTGCCAGCAGTTTAGAGGCAGGAGGTACCTACGAGCAGTACTTC. This encodes CASSLEAGGTYEQYF.

The V and J genes are TRBV6-5 and TRBJ2-7; TRBD2 aligns across 9 bases. Germline loops: CDR1 MNHEY, CDR2 SVGAGI. The length of the CDR3 is 17 residues. The V and J ends lost 4 bases and 7 bases, in that order; junction bases with no gene match: 17. The DNA of the CDR3 is TGTGCCAGCAGTTCGGTCTTGGGGCGGGAGGGCCCATGGGAGCAGTACTTC. Protein sequence: CASSSVLGREGPWEQYF.

At least ten counts were recorded for this clonotype. The J gene is TRBJ1-2, the V gene TRBV28; 8 bases line up with TRBD1. CDR1 is MDHEN, CDR2 SYDVKM, per germline. This CDR3 contains 16 residues. V trimming: 4 bases; J trimming: 1 base; junction bases outside the gene matches: 8. Here the CDR3 DNA reads TGTGCCAGCAGTTCTCTTGACAGGGGTTATAACTATGGCTACACCTTC. Amino acids: CASSSLDRGYNYGYTF.

In its sample, this clonotype was seen once. The chain links TRBV13 to TRBJ2-2; 8 bases map to TRBD2. Germline-derived CDR1 and CDR2 are PRHDT and FYEKMQ (reference sequence). The CDR3 runs to 15 residues. V shed 3 bases, J shed 6 bases, and the junction held 6 bases outside the gene matches. CDR3 sequence: CASSFGTRVSGELFF. CDR3 nucleotides: TGTGCCAGCAGCTTCGGGACTAGAGTATCCGGGGAGCTGTTTTTT.

This clonotype has only a few counts. The DNA of the CDR3 is TGTGCCAGCAGCCATAGGGGGAGGACTAATGAAAAACTGTTTTTT. Amino acid sequence: CASSHRGRTNEKLFF. J is TRBJ1-4 and V is TRBV3-1; D is perhaps TRBD1 (6 bases). The germline gives CDR1 LGHDT, CDR2 YNNKEL (reference sequence). Trimming cost V 3 bases and J 2 bases, with 10 bases left between them. The CDR3 contains 15 residues.

DNA for the CDR3: TGTGCCAGCAGCCCTCAGGGTCGGTCAGATACGCAGTATTTT. This gives the protein CASSPQGRSDTQYF. V usage is TRBV5-6 and J usage is TRBJ2-3; a possible D gene is TRBD1 (5 bases). V was pared by 4 bases and J by 4 bases, with 13 bases between. Germline CDR1 and CDR2: SGHDT and YYEEEE. The CDR3 consists of 14 residues.

This clonotype occurred many times. V and J are TRBV28 and TRBJ2-5, with D possibly being TRBD1 (6 bases). V dropped 6 bases and J dropped 6 bases, with 14 bases sitting between them. This CDR3 has 13 amino acids. CDR1 is MDHEN, CDR2 SYDVKM, per germline. CDR3 DNA sequence: TGTGCCAGCAGCTACAACAGGGAAAAGACCCAGTACTTC. Amino acid sequence: CASSYNREKTQYF. Based on the CDR3 plus reference TRBV28 and TRBJ2-5, the full variable domain is DVKVTQSSRYLVKRTGEKVFLECVQDMDHENMFWYRQDPGLGLRLIYFSYDVKMKEKGDIPEGYSVSREKKERFSLILESASTNQTSMYLCASSYNREKTQYFGPGTRLLVL.

The chain is built from TRBV11-2 and TRBJ1-6; TRBD1 matches at 12 bases. Germline V gives CDR1 SGHAT, CDR2 FQNNGV. The CDR3 has 15 amino acids. After removal of 5 bases from V and 8 bases from J, the junction contained 4 bases not matched to a gene. The CDR3, as DNA: TGTGCCAGCAGCCCCGGGACAGGGGGCTATTCACCCCTCCACTTT. Amino acid sequence: CASSPGTGGYSPLHF.

There are many counts of this clonotype. The genes are TRBV6-5 and TRBJ1-1; D possibly corresponds to TRBD1 (5 bases). The CDR3 covers 14 residues. The ends were cut back, 0 bases at V and 4 bases at J, with 9 bases in the middle. Germline assignment: CDR1 MNHEY and CDR2 SVGAGI. The CDR3 bases are TGTGCCAGCAGTTACTCAAGGGGTGGCACTGAAGCTTTCTTT. It specifies CASSYSRGGTEAFF.

The chain joins TRBV7-9 to TRBJ1-1; 8 bases match TRBD1. J was trimmed by 5 bases and V by 6 bases; bases with no gene match: 14. Germline assignment: CDR1 SEHNR and CDR2 FQNEAQ (reference sequence). This CDR3 has 16 residues. CDR3: CASREFRGRWGTEAFF. The CDR3 DNA is TGTGCCAGCAGAGAATTCAGGGGGCGATGGGGGACTGAAGCTTTCTTT.

This clonotype showed up just a few times. V usage is TRBV11-2 and J usage is TRBJ1-1, with a tentative D call TRBD1 (5 bases). Germline loops: CDR1 SGHAT, CDR2 FQNNGV. Trimming took 5 bases from V and 1 from J, leaving 14 bases between them. This CDR3 has 15 residues. CDR3 residues: CASSALFGTNTEAFF. The DNA of the CDR3 is TGTGCCAGCAGCGCTCTTTTCGGGACGAACACTGAAGCTTTCTTT. Complete variable domain (other parts from reference TRBV11-2 and TRBJ1-1): EAGVAQSPRYKIIEKRQSVAFWCNPISGHATLYWYQQILGQGPKLLIQFQNNGVVDDSQLPKDRFSAERLKGVDSTLKIQPAKLEDSAVYLCASSALFGTNTEAFFGQGTRLTVV.

This chain connects TRBV12-3 or TRBV12-4 to TRBJ1-1; D might be TRBD1 (5 bases). V was trimmed by 6 bases and J by 1 base, leaving 15 bases between them. The CDR3 runs 15 residues. This chain's CDR3 is CASSPRGIQNTEAFF. CDR3 DNA sequence: TGTGCCAGCAGCCCCCGGGGGATACAGAACACTGAAGCTTTCTTT.

This clonotype was observed a handful of times. The V call is TRBV7-7, the J call TRBJ2-7; D assignment may be TRBD1 or TRBD2 (5 bases each). There are 16 residues in the CDR3. Looked up from germline, CDR1 is SSHAT and CDR2 is FNYEAQ (reference sequence). The ends were cut back, 3 bases at V and 2 bases at J, with 17 bases in the middle. Here the CDR3 DNA reads TGTGCCAGCAGCTTGTGGATATGGGGGTTTCCCTACGAGCAGTACTTC. Protein product: CASSLWIWGFPYEQYF.

The chain uses TRBV11-2 and TRBJ1-1, with TRBD1 matching over 10 bases. Germline loops: CDR1 SGHAT, CDR2 FQNNGV. CDR3 length: 15 amino acids. J gave up 0 bases and V 6 bases, and 4 bases lay outside the gene matches. Here the CDR3 DNA reads TGTGCCAGCAGACGGACAGGGGGAGTGAACACTGAAGCTTTCTTT. Amino acid sequence: CASRRTGGVNTEAFF.

V and J are TRBV6-1 and TRBJ2-7; 8 nucleotides line up with TRBD2. The CDR3 covers 16 residues. J was trimmed by 2 bases and V by 6 bases; bases with no gene match: 12. The germline V gene encodes CDR1 MNHNS and CDR2 SASEGT. The CDR3 loop is CASRFTSGVITYEQYF. The CDR3 nucleotides are TGTGCCAGCAGATTTACTAGCGGAGTAATAACCTACGAGCAGTACTTC.

The chain links TRBV20-1 to TRBJ2-7, with TRBD2 matching 7 bases. The V gene's germline CDR1 is DFQATT and CDR2 SNEGSKA (reference sequence). The CDR3 totals 15 residues. V was clipped by 6 bases and J by 3 bases; unmatched bases: 14. CDR3 sequence reads: CSARRASGTHYEQYF. The DNA for the CDR3 is TGCAGTGCCCGGCGGGCTAGCGGTACACACTACGAGCAGTACTTC.

The CDR3, as DNA: TGTGCCAGCAGTTTGGTAGGGAGTGTTTCTGAAGCTTTCTTT. Translated: CASSLVGSVSEAFF. This sequence joins TRBV12-3 or TRBV12-4 and TRBJ1-1, with unresolved D. CDR3 length: 14 residues. The V end was cut by 3 bases, the J end by 6 bases, with 14 bases between.

The sample holds a few counts of this clonotype. This rearrangement joins TRBV11-2 to TRBJ2-3; the D gene could be TRBD1 or TRBD2 (5 bases each). CDR1 SGHAT and CDR2 FQNNGV come from the germline V gene. The CDR3 has 15 amino acids. Trimming took off 4 bases at V and 1 base at J, with 12 bases between the two ends. This chain's CDR3 is CASSSRDPGTDTQYF. The DNA of the CDR3 is TGTGCCAGCAGCTCCCGGGACCCCGGCACAGATACGCAGTATTTT.

This clonotype was recorded many times. CDR3 nucleotide sequence: TGTGCCAGCAGTTTACGGGGTGAGGGAAGAAAACTGTTTTTT. Translation gives CASSLRGEGRKLFF. The gene calls are TRBV27 and TRBJ1-4; D call uncertain. V was shortened by 2 bases and J by 10 bases, with 14 bases between the two germline ends. Germline CDR1 reads MNHEY; CDR2 reads SMNVEV (reference sequence). The length of the CDR3 is 14 residues.

The CDR3: CASSLRTSGAALGYEQYF. The CDR3 nucleotides read TGTGCCAGCAGTTTAAGGACTAGCGGGGCTGCTCTGGGGTACGAGCAGTACTTC. J is TRBJ2-7 and V is TRBV27; TRBD2 aligns across 12 bases. V trimming: 2 bases; J trimming: 4 bases; junction bases outside the gene matches: 12. Per the germline V gene, CDR1 is MNHEY and CDR2 is SMNVEV (reference sequence). The CDR3 extends over 18 amino acids.

The gene calls are TRBV10-3 and TRBJ1-1, with a possible D match to TRBD1 (5 bases). Per the germline V gene, CDR1 is ENHRY and CDR2 is SYGVKD. This CDR3 is built from 17 residues. V shed 5 bases and J shed 2 bases, with 21 bases lying between them. The CDR3: CAISTGASVGRNTEAFF. DNA of the CDR3: TGTGCCATCAGTACCGGGGCCTCCGTGGGGAGAAACACTGAAGCTTTCTTT.

This clonotype has just a few counts. The rearrangement links TRBV14 to TRBJ1-6; D is unclear. Germline CDR1 reads SGHDN; CDR2 reads FVKESK. This CDR3 is 14 amino acids long. Deletions cut 2 bases from V and 7 bases from J, with 9 bases between. This chain's CDR3 is CASSQMAVNSPLHF. In nucleotides, the CDR3 is TGTGCCAGCAGCCAAATGGCCGTGAATTCACCCCTCCACTTT.

Regarding this clonotype: A clone one base away is much larger, so this may be a read error. J is TRBJ2-5 and V is TRBV12-3 or TRBV12-4, with a possible D match to TRBD1 (5 bases). V lost 8 bases to trimming and J lost 2 bases, with 15 bases between them. The CDR3 contains 14 residues. The CDR3 loop is CASALGARQETQYF. The CDR3 DNA reads as TGTGCCAGCGCCCTAGGGGCTAGACAAGAGACCCAGTACTTC.

This clonotype showed up many times. The chain carries TRBV5-1 and TRBJ2-5; the match to TRBD2 covers 12 bases. The CDR3 length is 16 residues. The junction had 6 bases not matched to a gene; V was cut back by 4 bases and J by 2 bases. Germline-derived CDR1 and CDR2 are SGHRS and YFSETQ. CDR3 in amino acids: CASSALTSGGQETQYF. The CDR3 DNA sequence: TGCGCCAGCAGCGCGCTGACTAGCGGGGGTCAAGAGACCCAGTACTTC. The full variable domain, its missing parts supplied by reference TRBV5-1 and TRBJ2-5, is KAGVTQTPRYLIKTRGQQVTLSCSPISGHRSVSWYQQTPGQGLQFLFEYFSETQRNKGNFPGRFSGRQFSNSRSEMNVSTLELGDSALYLCASSALTSGGQETQYFGPGTRLLVL.